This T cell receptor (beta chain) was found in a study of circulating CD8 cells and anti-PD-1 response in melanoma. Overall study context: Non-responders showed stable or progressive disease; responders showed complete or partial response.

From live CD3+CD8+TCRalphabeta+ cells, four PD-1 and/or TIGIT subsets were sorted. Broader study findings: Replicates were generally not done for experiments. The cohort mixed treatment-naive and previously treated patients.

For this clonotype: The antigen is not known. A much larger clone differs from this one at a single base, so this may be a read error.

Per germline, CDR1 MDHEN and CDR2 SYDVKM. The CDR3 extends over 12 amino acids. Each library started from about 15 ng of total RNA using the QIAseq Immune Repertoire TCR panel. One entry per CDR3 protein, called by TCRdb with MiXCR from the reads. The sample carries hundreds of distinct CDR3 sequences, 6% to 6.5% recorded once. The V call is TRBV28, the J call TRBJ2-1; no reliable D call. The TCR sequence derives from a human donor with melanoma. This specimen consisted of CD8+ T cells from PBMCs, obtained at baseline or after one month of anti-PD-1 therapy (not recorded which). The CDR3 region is CASGFAGNEQFF. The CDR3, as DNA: TGTGCCAGCGGTTTTGCTGGAAATGAGCAGTTCTTC.